A single sample is the source of the 14 T cell receptor beta chains below, sequenced in a study of cytomegalovirus exposure and HLA in healthy donors. 13 Jbeta primers and 60 Vbeta primers were used for the PCR. Assay: immunoSEQ multiplex PCR; the TCRdb copy retains only in-frame clones and omits some. The sample has 150,000 to 200,000 clones; over 70% are singletons. The specimen sequenced was PBMCs. All receptors come from a young woman in good health and CMV-seropositive.

This clone showed up just once. The gene calls are TRBV11-2 and TRBJ2-2, with D tentatively TRBD2 (7 bases). CDR1 and CDR2 (germline): SGHAT, FQNNGV. This CDR3 region has 17 residues. V was clipped by 2 bases and J by 3 bases, with 16 bases between them. CDR3 protein: CASSLTGGPLYTGELFF. The CDR3 DNA is TGTGCCAGCAGCTTAACCGGGGGGCCTCTTTACACCGGGGAGCTGTTTTTT.

This clone was picked up a small number of times. This chain connects TRBV10-2 to TRBJ1-1, with D uncertain. Germline V gene sequence: CDR1 WSHSY, CDR2 SAAADI. V lost 3 bases to trimming and J lost 2 bases, with 13 bases between them. The CDR3 extends over 15 amino acids. This chain's CDR3 is CASSDSPGLNTEAFF. The CDR3 bases are TGCGCCAGCAGTGATTCTCCGGGGTTAAACACTGAAGCTTTCTTT.

The rearrangement links TRBV7-9 to TRBJ2-2, with TRBD2 matching 8 bases. Trimming cost V 3 bases and J 4 bases; bases outside gene matches: 4. CDR3 size: 15 residues. Germline CDR1 reads SEHNR; CDR2 reads FQNEAQ (reference sequence). In DNA, the CDR3 is TGTGCCAGCAGCTTCCGGGGGGGAGGCACCGGGGAGCTGTTTTTT. It encodes CASSFRGGGTGELFF.

This clone has more than one count but fewer than ten. The chain links TRBV7-2 to TRBJ2-5; 13 nucleotides line up with TRBD2. Germline-derived CDR1 and CDR2 are SGHTA and FQGNSA. V was clipped by 5 bases and J by 3 bases; unmatched bases: 15. This CDR3 has 19 amino acids. This chain's CDR3 is CASSGPPGTSGAVEETQYF. CDR3 nucleotides: TGTGCCAGCAGCGGACCTCCCGGGACTAGCGGGGCTGTAGAAGAGACCCAGTACTTC.

The V call is TRBV29-1, the J call TRBJ2-3, with TRBD1 as a possible D gene (6 bases). The CDR3 consists of 13 residues. CDR1 is SQVTM and CDR2 is ANQGSEA in the germline V gene. V lost 0 bases, J lost 2 bases, and 6 bases lay in between. CDR3 protein: CSVEEGATDTQYF. The CDR3 DNA follows: TGCAGCGTTGAAGAGGGGGCCACAGATACGCAGTATTTT.

This clone came up a few times. J is TRBJ2-1 and V is TRBV19, with a tentative D call TRBD2 (6 bases). The V gene's germline CDR1 is LNHDA and CDR2 SQIVND (reference sequence). The V and J ends lost 1 base and 2 bases respectively, with 15 bases between them. The CDR3 covers 17 residues. The CDR3 region is CASSIAGGTQPYNEQFF. The CDR3 nucleotides are TGTGCCAGTAGTATAGCGGGCGGGACCCAACCCTACAATGAGCAGTTCTTC.

The J gene is TRBJ2-1, the V gene TRBV6-6; 8 bases are a match to TRBD1. CDR1 is MNHNY, CDR2 SVGAGI, per germline (reference sequence). V was clipped by 3 bases and J by 8 bases; unmatched bases: 9. The CDR3 spans 15 residues. Here the CDR3 DNA reads TGTGCCAGCAGTTATGCAGGGGGCCGTTTGGATGAGCAGTTCTTC. This gives the protein CASSYAGGRLDEQFF.

This clone was picked up one time. V usage is TRBV2 and J usage is TRBJ1-2; D may be TRBD1 (6 bases). This CDR3 is built from 16 residues. Trimming left V 6 bases short and J 4 bases short, with 21 bases between. Germline V CDR1 and CDR2: SNHLY, FYNNEI. The CDR3 nucleotides read TGTGCCAGCAGGATCCAGGACAGCCTATTTACCTATGGCTACACCTTC. It yields the protein CASRIQDSLFTYGYTF.

V usage is TRBV6-1 and J usage is TRBJ1-4; 9 bases match TRBD1. Germline V gene data show CDR1 as MNHNS and CDR2 as SASEGT. V was clipped by 5 bases and J by 7 bases; unmatched bases: 8. The CDR3 runs 15 residues. The CDR3 sequence: CASSSMTGGVEKLFF. CDR3 DNA sequence: TGTGCCAGCAGTTCGATGACAGGGGGAGTTGAAAAACTGTTTTTT.

In this sample, this clone turned up a few times. This chain connects TRBV9 to TRBJ1-5, with TRBD1 matching over 10 bases. Germline loops: CDR1 SGDLS, CDR2 YYNGEE. CDR3 length equals 14 residues. The ends lost 3 bases at V and 5 bases at J; junction bases unmatched: 2. Written as DNA, the CDR3 is TGTGCCAGCAGCGCCGGACAGGGGGATCAGCCCCAGCATTTT. Protein product: CASSAGQGDQPQHF.

This chain links TRBV6-1 with TRBJ1-1, with a weak D call TRBD1 (6 bases). V was trimmed by 6 bases and J by 7 bases, leaving 12 bases between them. Per germline, CDR1 MNHNS and CDR2 SASEGT. The CDR3 covers 12 residues. Written as DNA, the CDR3 is TGTGCCAGCAGCACGACAGGATATGAAGCTTTCTTT. Encoded protein: CASSTTGYEAFF.

This chain uses TRBV28 with TRBJ1-2, with TRBD1 identical over 7 bases. CDR3 length equals 17 residues. CDR1 MDHEN and CDR2 SYDVKM come from the germline V gene. The trim removed 4 bases at V and 0 bases at J, leaving 11 bases unmatched. The CDR3 DNA sequence: TGTGCCAGCAGTTCCTCCGGGACAGAGAAGTCTAACTATGGCTACACCTTC. Its translation is CASSSSGTEKSNYGYTF.

This clone was seen only once. The genes are TRBV7-8 and TRBJ2-7; D gene unclear. This CDR3 comprises 15 residues. V lost 1 base, J lost 3 bases, and 13 bases lay in between. CDR1 is SGHVS, CDR2 FQNEAQ, per germline. Here the CDR3 reads CASSLVPSDDYEQYV. CDR3 DNA sequence: TGTGCCAGCAGCTTAGTCCCCTCGGACGACTACGAGCAGTACGTC.

The CDR3 nucleotides read TGTGCCAGCAGCTTGTACCGGGGGGCGAACACTGAAGCTTTCTTT. Its translation: CASSLYRGANTEAFF. The chain carries TRBV5-4 and TRBJ1-1, with D possibly TRBD1 on 6 matching bases. CDR1 is SGHNT and CDR2 is YYREEE in the germline V gene (reference sequence). V dropped 1 base and J dropped 1 base, with 11 bases sitting between them. CDR3 length: 15 amino acids.